This TCR beta chain stems from a study of CD8 T cells in Susac syndrome. The CDR3 loop spans 13 amino acids. Germline V gene sequence: CDR1 SGHTA, CDR2 FQGNSA. V lost 10 bases and J lost 0, with 13 bases in between. The T cells that were sequenced for TCR beta were CD8+ and CD4+ cells from blood. Reverse transcription of 0.5 to 1 ug RNA was carried out with random hexamers. Using its own MiXCR run on the immunoSEQ multiplex PCR reads, TCRdb lists one record per CDR3 protein. The profile shows about 300,000 distinct CDR3 sequences, roughly 85% of them singletons. This chain connects TRBV7-2 to TRBJ2-7, with D hard to call. The TCR sequence derives from a human donor with multiple sclerosis. Sequenced sample: CD8+ T cells from PBMCs. The CDR3 sequence: CAIEAEISYEQYF. CDR3 in DNA: TGTGCCATCGAAGCAGAGATCTCCTACGAGCAGTACTTC.